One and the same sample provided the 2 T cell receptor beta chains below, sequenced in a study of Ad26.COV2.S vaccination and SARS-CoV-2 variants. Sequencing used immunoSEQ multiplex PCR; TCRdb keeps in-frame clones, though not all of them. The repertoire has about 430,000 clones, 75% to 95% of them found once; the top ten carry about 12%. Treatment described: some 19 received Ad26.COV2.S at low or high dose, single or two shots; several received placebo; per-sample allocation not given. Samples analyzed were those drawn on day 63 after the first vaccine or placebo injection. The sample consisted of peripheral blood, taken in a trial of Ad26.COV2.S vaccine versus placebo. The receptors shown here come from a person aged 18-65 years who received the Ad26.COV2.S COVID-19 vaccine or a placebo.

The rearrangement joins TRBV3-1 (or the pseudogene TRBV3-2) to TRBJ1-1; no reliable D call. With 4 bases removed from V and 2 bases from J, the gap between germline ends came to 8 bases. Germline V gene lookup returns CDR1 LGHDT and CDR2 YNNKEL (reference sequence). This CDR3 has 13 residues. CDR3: CASSREGNTEAFF. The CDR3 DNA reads TGTGCCAGCAGCCGGGAAGGAAACACTGAAGCTTTCTTT.

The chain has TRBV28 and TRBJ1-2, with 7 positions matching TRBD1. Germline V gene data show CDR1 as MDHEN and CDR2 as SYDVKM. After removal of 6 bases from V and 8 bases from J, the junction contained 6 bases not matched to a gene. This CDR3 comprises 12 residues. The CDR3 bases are TGTGCCAGCAGCTATACAGGGGAAGGCTACACCTTC. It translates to CASSYTGEGYTF.